Below, 10 T cell receptor beta chains from the same sample are listed, as sequenced in a study of PD-L1 blockade in urothelial cancer. TCRdb's table, derived via immunoSEQ multiplex PCR, lists solely in-frame clones and lacks some. The table records more than 30,000 clones, 84% of them present only once. This specimen consisted of PBMCs, obtained around atezolizumab (anti-PD-L1) treatment. The source is a man in his sixties with urothelial cancer.

The chain is built from TRBV5-1 and TRBJ1-6, with D unclear. The germline CDR1 and CDR2 sequences are SGHRS and YFSETQ. V was shortened by 0 bases and J by 6 bases, with 4 bases between the two germline ends. There are 13 residues in the CDR3. The CDR3 bases are TGCGCCAGCAGCTTGGTCGGTAATTCACCCCTCCACTTT. Protein: CASSLVGNSPLHF.

The chain uses TRBV9 and TRBJ2-2; tentatively, D is TRBD1 (6 bases). Germline V gene sequence: CDR1 SGDLS, CDR2 YYNGEE. The CDR3 extends over 19 amino acids. V was cut by 0 bases and J by 0 bases, with 18 bases left in between. This chain's CDR3 is CASSVEGVFWGANTGELFF. DNA for the CDR3: TGTGCCAGCAGCGTAGAGGGGGTTTTTTGGGGCGCGAACACCGGGGAGCTGTTTTTT.

The chain is built from TRBV6-5 and TRBJ1-1, with D perhaps matching TRBD1 (6 bases). The CDR3 spans 13 residues. Germline V CDR1 and CDR2: MNHEY, SVGAGI. V lost 5 bases, J lost 6 bases, and 13 bases lay in between. The CDR3 sequence is CASSDQDRPEAFF. CDR3 DNA: TGTGCCAGCAGTGACCAGGACAGACCTGAAGCTTTCTTT.

This chain uses TRBV6-6 with TRBJ2-5; D unresolved. There are 10 residues in the CDR3. V was shortened by 7 bases and J by 4 bases, with 4 bases between the two germline ends. Germline CDR1 is MNHNY and CDR2 is SVGAGI (reference sequence). CDR3 bases: TGTGCCAGCAACGGAGAGACCCAGTACTTC. Residues: CASNGETQYF.

The chain links TRBV6-9 to TRBJ1-1, with 8 bases lining up with TRBD1. The germline CDR1 and CDR2 sequences are MNHGY and SVAAGI. V lost 3 bases to trimming and J lost 2 bases; unmatched junction nucleotides: 8. The CDR3 consists of 16 residues. The CDR3 DNA reads TGTGCCAGCAGTTACACCGACAGGGGCCGAAACACTGAAGCTTTCTTT. Translation gives CASSYTDRGRNTEAFF.

Only one count was recorded for this clone. V and J are TRBV7-9 and TRBJ2-1; TRBD2 matches 7 bases. Germline V gene lookup returns CDR1 SEHNR and CDR2 FQNEAQ (reference sequence). The V and J ends lost 2 bases and 1 base, in that order; junction bases with no gene match: 8. This CDR3 is built from 17 residues. As DNA, the CDR3 is TGTGCCAGCAGCTTATCCGTTGGCGGGGGTTCCTACAATGAGCAGTTCTTC. Its protein product is CASSLSVGGGSYNEQFF.

The J gene is TRBJ2-2, the V gene TRBV7-8; 8 bases align to TRBD1. The CDR3 length is 18 residues. V lost 3 bases, J lost 3 bases, and 12 bases stayed unmatched. Germline V CDR1 and CDR2: SGHVS, FQNEAQ. CDR3 sequence (DNA): TGTGCCAGCAGCTTCCGCAGGGGGCAGGGGTACGACACCGGGGAGCTGTTTTTT. Its protein is CASSFRRGQGYDTGELFF.

The rearrangement links TRBV7-9 to TRBJ2-1, with D possibly TRBD2 on 7 matching bases. The V end was cut by 5 bases, the J end by 8 bases, with 19 bases between. From germline, CDR1 is SEHNR and CDR2 FQNEAQ (reference sequence). This CDR3 has 15 residues. For the CDR3, the DNA is TGTGCCAGCAGCCGAGGGGGGGGAACCGTGGATGAGCAGTTCTTC. Amino acids: CASSRGGGTVDEQFF.

The chain couples TRBV29-1 to TRBJ1-2; 9 bases line up with TRBD1. The CDR3 totals 13 residues. Germline V gene sequence: CDR1 SQVTM, CDR2 ANQGSEA. V dropped 2 bases and J dropped 7; count of bases not matched to a gene: 5. CDR3 amino acids: CSVERDRDRGYTF. The CDR3 nucleotides are TGCAGCGTTGAACGGGACAGGGATCGTGGCTACACCTTC. Looking up the rest from reference TRBV29-1 and TRBJ1-2 gives the full variable domain: SAVISQKPSRDICQRGTSLTIQCQVDSQVTMMFWYRQQPGQSLTLIATANQGSEATYESGFVIDKFPISRPNLTFSTLTVSNMSPEDSSIYLCSVERDRDRGYTFGSGTRLTVV.

The chain couples TRBV5-6 to TRBJ1-1; TRBD1 might be the D (6 bases). Germline CDR1 and CDR2: SGHDT and YYEEEE. The CDR3 sequence is 13 residues long. Trimming shortened V by 0 bases and J by 11 bases, and 14 bases separated the two germline ends. CDR3 region: CASSLATGHEAFF. Written as DNA, the CDR3 is TGTGCCAGCAGCTTGGCCACGGGACATGAGGCTTTCTTT. Based on the CDR3 plus reference TRBV5-6 and TRBJ1-1, the full variable domain is DAGVTQSPTHLIKTRGQQVTLRCSPKSGHDTVSWYQQALGQGPQFIFQYYEEEERQRGNFPDRFSGHQFPNYSSELNVNALLLGDSALYLCASSLATGHEAFFGQGTRLTVV.